A selection of T cell receptor beta chains follows, all from one sample in a study of Graves' ophthalmopathy and Graves' hyperthyroidism. MiXCR, applied by TCRdb to the multiplex PCR reads, yields one record per CDR3 protein. The sample has about 550,000 distinct CDR3 sequences; 35% to 45% are singletons. Sequences were obtained from peripheral blood or thyroid tissue (not recorded which). The receptors stem from an adult man with Graves' hyperthyroidism. Both conserved end residues are part of each CDR3. A D gene is named only where the DNA matches it firmly. Clone size is shown for a subset of rows, as once, few, many or a class of expanded clone.

V	size	J	D	DNA	CDR3
TRBV2	-	TRBJ1-4	-	TGTGCCAGCAACGACAGGACGACAACTAATGAAAAACTGTTTTTT	CASNDRTTTNEKLFF
TRBV7-8	-	TRBJ1-2	-	TGCGCCAGCAGCTTGGAGGGAAGGATAGGCCTCTATGGCTACACCTTC	CASSLEGRIGLYGYTF
TRBV25-1	-	TRBJ2-2	-	TGTGCCAGCAGTTTTGGGGCTGGGGAGCCCTCGAGCACCGGGGAGCTGTTTTTT	CASSFGAGEPSSTGELFF
TRBV11-2	few	TRBJ1-1	TRBD1	TGTGCCAGCAGCTTAAGGGACAGGGGAGGAATGAACACTGAAGCTTTCTTT	CASSLRDRGGMNTEAFF
TRBV3-1	-	TRBJ1-1	-	TGTGCCAGCAGGAACAGGGTGTCTGGCACTGAAGCTTTCTTT	CASRNRVSGTEAFF
TRBV29-1	-	TRBJ2-2	-	TGCAGACGATCCCAGCGAGACGGGGAGCTGTTTTTT	CRRSQRDGELFF
TRBV5-6	-	TRBJ2-2	-	TGTGCCAGCAGCCCTACACTTGACAGGAAGAACGCCGGGGAGCTGTTTTTT	CASSPTLDRKNAGELFF
TRBV4-2	many	TRBJ1-5	-	TGTGCCAGCAGCCAAGCAGGTAGCAATCAGCCCCAGCATTTT	CASSQAGSNQPQHF
TRBV19	-	TRBJ2-2	TRBD2	TGTGCCAGTAGTAAAACTAGCGGGGGGGCGTCTTTCACCGGGGAGCTGTTTTTT	CASSKTSGGASFTGELFF
TRBV6-5	once	TRBJ2-5	-	TGTGCCAGCAGGGCCACTCGGGAGTCAGAAGAGACCCAGTACTTC	CASRATRESEETQYF
TRBV10-3	-	TRBJ2-5	TRBD1	TGTGCCACCGGACAGGGTCGACAGCCCCAGTACTTC	CATGQGRQPQYF
TRBV5-1	few	TRBJ2-2	TRBD2	TGTGCCAGCAGAGGGGATCTAGCGGGAGGAACCGGGGAGCTGTTTTTT	CASRGDLAGGTGELFF
TRBV12-5	-	TRBJ2-7	-	TGTGCTAGTGGTTGGAAACCGGACGGGTACGAGCAGTACTTC	CASGWKPDGYEQYF
TRBV12-3/TRBV12-4	many	TRBJ1-1	-	TGTGCCAGCAGTTTATCAGCGAACACTGAAGCTTTCTTT	CASSLSANTEAFF
TRBV7-3	few	TRBJ2-3	-	TGTGCCAGCAGCTTAAAGGGCGGCGGCACAGATACGCAGTATTTT	CASSLKGGGTDTQYF
TRBV10-3	many	TRBJ1-5	-	TGTGCCATCAGTGACCCTAGGACGGAGAATCAGCCCCAGCATTTT	CAISDPRTENQPQHF
TRBV29-1	-	TRBJ2-5	TRBD2	TGCAGCAGTTCCAGGACTAGCGGGACCCAAGAGACCCAGTACTTC	CSSSRTSGTQETQYF
TRBV12-3/TRBV12-4	-	TRBJ1-5	TRBD1	TGTGCCATCAGGGGGGCAGGGCTCATGATCAATCAGCCCCAGCATTTT	CAIRGAGLMINQPQHF
TRBV5-1	-	TRBJ2-7	-	TGCGCCAGCAGCTCCCCGGGCGTTTACGAGCAGTACTTC	CASSSPGVYEQYF
TRBV7-9	few	TRBJ2-7	-	TGTGCCAGCAGCTTAGCGGGCATCGACGAGCAGTACTTC	CASSLAGIDEQYF
TRBV29-1	many	TRBJ2-7	TRBD1	TGCAGCGTTGAAGGACGTAGCCGGGACAGGAGCTCCTACGAGCAGTACTTC	CSVEGRSRDRSSYEQYF
TRBV25-1	-	TRBJ2-7	TRBD2	TGTGCCAGCAGTGATATGGGACTAGCGGGGGGGTACGAGCAGTACTTC	CASSDMGLAGGYEQYF
TRBV29-1	many	TRBJ2-6	-	TGCAGCGTAAAGAGGGCTGGGGCCAACGTCCTGACTTTC	CSVKRAGANVLTF
TRBV7-9	many	TRBJ2-7	-	TGTGCCAGCAGCCAAGGCAGGGTCTCCTACGAGCAGTACTTC	CASSQGRVSYEQYF
TRBV6-5	many	TRBJ1-2	-	TGTGCCAGCACCCGAAGCGGGGGGGCGGATGGCTACACCTTC	CASTRSGGADGYTF
TRBV20-1	many	TRBJ2-5	-	TGCAGTGCTGGAAGACTAGGGGAGACCCAGTACTTC	CSAGRLGETQYF
TRBV29-1	many	TRBJ1-6	-	TGCAGCGTCCGACTGGAGGGGGGTTCACCCCTCCACTTT	CSVRLEGGSPLHF
TRBV30	-	TRBJ1-5	-	TGTGCCTGGAGTGGCTTGGGATTCCAGCCCCAGCATTTT	CAWSGLGFQPQHF
TRBV2	many	TRBJ1-1	-	TGTGCCAGCAGAACAGATCATGTTACTGAAGCTTTCTTT	CASRTDHVTEAFF
TRBV5-1	few	TRBJ2-5	-	TGCGCCAGCAGCGCCCAGGGCACGGGGGAGACCCAGTACTTC	CASSAQGTGETQYF
TRBV10-3	-	TRBJ2-7	-	TGTGCCATCGGAGGGGGGTTGAGCTCCTACGAGCAGTACTTC	CAIGGGLSSYEQYF
TRBV28	-	TRBJ1-1	-	TGTGCCAGCAGTTTCGAGGTAACGGTGGCTGAAGCTTTCTTT	CASSFEVTVAEAFF
TRBV12-3/TRBV12-4	many	TRBJ2-7	-	TGTGCCAGCAGTTTACTGGCGGGAACCTACGAGCAGTACTTC	CASSLLAGTYEQYF
TRBV7-9	-	TRBJ2-5	TRBD2	TGTGCCAGCAGCCAAGATCTTGGCGGGAGTCGGCAAGAGACCCAGTACTTC	CASSQDLGGSRQETQYF
TRBV20-1	-	TRBJ1-5	TRBD1	TGCAGTGCGTCGACAGGGGGGGAAGAGACCCAGCATTTT	CSASTGGEETQHF
TRBV7-9	-	TRBJ2-7	TRBD2	TGTGCCAGCACTCTAGCGGGACGGGGTGAGCAGTACTTC	CASTLAGRGEQYF
TRBV5-4	-	TRBJ1-2	-	TGTGCCAGCAGCCCGGGGGCTACATCTAACTATGGCTACACCTTC	CASSPGATSNYGYTF
TRBV27	many	TRBJ1-2	TRBD1	TGTGCCTCGGGACAGGGTTATGGCTACACCTTC	CASGQGYGYTF
TRBV7-9	many	TRBJ1-1	-	TGTGCCAGCCGGGGGGAGAGCACTGAAGCTTTCTTT	CASRGESTEAFF
TRBV2	few	TRBJ1-6	-	TGTGCCAGCATTAGACAGCTTAATTCACCCCTCCACTTT	CASIRQLNSPLHF
TRBV29-1	-	TRBJ1-2	TRBD1	TGCAGCGCCCAACCTCGGACAGGGGGCGTTGGCTACACCTTC	CSAQPRTGGVGYTF
TRBV24-1	-	TRBJ2-5	-	TGTGCCACCAGTGCAGCAGGGGTCGTCCAGCCCCAGTACTTC	CATSAAGVVQPQYF
TRBV14	few	TRBJ1-4	-	TGTGCCAGCAGCCAATTCGGAGGTCGGGCTAATGAAAAACTGTTTTTT	CASSQFGGRANEKLFF
TRBV7-9	few	TRBJ2-5	-	TGTGCCAGCAGCGGCGATGTTGGAGGATGGGGCCAGTACTTC	CASSGDVGGWGQYF
TRBV10-3	-	TRBJ1-5	TRBD1	TGTGCCATCTCATCGGACAGGGTCTCCAATCAGCCCCAGCATTTT	CAISSDRVSNQPQHF
TRBV15	-	TRBJ1-2	-	TGTGCCACCAGCCGTACAAGGATCGTGAACAGGGACTATGGCTACACCTTC	CATSRTRIVNRDYGYTF
TRBV12-3/TRBV12-4	many	TRBJ1-1	-	TGTGCCAGCAGTTTGGGACTGGGGAACACTGAAGCTTTCTTT	CASSLGLGNTEAFF
TRBV20-1	-	TRBJ2-5	-	TGCAGTGCTGGTGGGCAGGGGGGGAAAGAGACCCAGTACTTC	CSAGGQGGKETQYF
TRBV29-1	-	TRBJ1-1	TRBD1	TGCAGCGTTGGACCGGGACAGGGTGGGAATGAAGCTTTCTTT	CSVGPGQGGNEAFF
TRBV7-9	many	TRBJ1-4	-	TGTGCCAGCAGCTACAACTCCGGGACGCTGAATGAAAAACTGTTTTTT	CASSYNSGTLNEKLFF
TRBV7-8	-	TRBJ2-7	-	TGTGCCAGCAGCCAAGACGGGCCCTCCTACGAGCAGTACTTC	CASSQDGPSYEQYF
TRBV10-2	-	TRBJ1-2	-	TGCGCCAGCAGTGACCAGGATAACTATGGCTACACCTTC	CASSDQDNYGYTF